This TCR beta chain derives from a study of identifying expanded T cells in peripheral blood. General study points: About 1.2 clones differed between technical replicates, versus roughly 16 and 20 over time. Variance in clone template counts between roughly 2-week samples significantly increased with total template count across all healthy donors.

The V end was cut by 3 bases, the J end by 5 bases, with 16 bases between. This CDR3 region has 15 residues. Germline V CDR1 and CDR2: LNHDA, SQIVND (reference sequence). Healthy donors had no documented immune events, such as infections, while sampled. Generated by immunoSEQ multiplex PCR, the TCRdb table keeps only in-frame clones and is missing some. The profile covers about 94,000 clones, with roughly 87% appearing a single time and around 6% taken by the ten largest. In regard to this clone: Its matching antigen is unknown.

The TCR sequence derives from a person aged 18-70 years in good health. Sequenced input: blood. This chain links TRBV19 with TRBJ1-2, with D tentatively TRBD1 (5 bases). CDR3 residues: CASSINGAGLYGYTF. The DNA for the CDR3 is TGTGCCAGTAGTATTAATGGGGCAGGACTATATGGCTACACCTTC.